This T cell receptor (beta chain) was recorded in a study of regulatory dendritic cells for organ transplantation. The wider study: Monocytes received vitamin D3 on days 0 and 4, IL-10 on day 4. On day 6, the dendritic cells were exposed to LPS.

V was trimmed by 8 bases and J by 0 bases, leaving 14 bases between them. This CDR3 comprises 14 residues. Germline lookup yields CDR1 MDHEN and CDR2 SYDVKM. As regards this clone: Its target is not known.

Libraries were prepared by immunoSEQ multiplex PCR; TCRdb keeps only in-frame clonotypes and omits some of them. The sample has approximately 9,300 clones, around 80% seen once. Sorted subsets were CFSE-labeled and cultured about 5 days with allogeneic dendritic cells. The sample comprised memory CD4+ T cells from blood cultured with dendritic cells. As for subset: CD45RO+ memory T cells. This sequence originates from a human donor in good health. The genes are TRBV28 and TRBJ2-7; no clear D. This CDR3 is CASHEGSISYEQYF. The CDR3 nucleotides read TGTGCCAGCCACGAAGGGTCAATCTCCTACGAGCAGTACTTC.